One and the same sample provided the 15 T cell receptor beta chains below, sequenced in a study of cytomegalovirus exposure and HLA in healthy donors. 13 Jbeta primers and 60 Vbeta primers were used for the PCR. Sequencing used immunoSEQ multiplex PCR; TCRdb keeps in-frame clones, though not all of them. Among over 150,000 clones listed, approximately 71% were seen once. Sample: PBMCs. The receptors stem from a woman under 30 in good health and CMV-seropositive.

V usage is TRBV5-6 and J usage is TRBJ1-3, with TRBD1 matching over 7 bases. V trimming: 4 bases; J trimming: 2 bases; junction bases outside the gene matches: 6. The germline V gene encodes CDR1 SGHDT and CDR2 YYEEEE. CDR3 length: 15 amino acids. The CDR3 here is CASSLTTGAGNTIYF. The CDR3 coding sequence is TGTGCCAGCAGCCTCACCACAGGGGCTGGAAACACCATATATTTT.

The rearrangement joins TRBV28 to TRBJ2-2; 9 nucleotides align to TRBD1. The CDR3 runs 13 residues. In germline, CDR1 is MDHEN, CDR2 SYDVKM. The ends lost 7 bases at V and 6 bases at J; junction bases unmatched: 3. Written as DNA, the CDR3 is TGTGCCAGCAAGGACAGGGGTTCCGGGGAGCTGTTTTTT. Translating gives CASKDRGSGELFF. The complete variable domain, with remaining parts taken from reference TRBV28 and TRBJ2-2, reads DVKVTQSSRYLVKRTGEKVFLECVQDMDHENMFWYRQDPGLGLRLIYFSYDVKMKEKGDIPEGYSVSREKKERFSLILESASTNQTSMYLCASKDRGSGELFFGEGSRLTVL.

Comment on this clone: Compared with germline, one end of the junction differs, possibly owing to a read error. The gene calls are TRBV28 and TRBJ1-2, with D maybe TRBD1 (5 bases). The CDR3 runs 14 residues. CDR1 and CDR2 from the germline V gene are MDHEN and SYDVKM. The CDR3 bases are TGTGCCAGCAGTTTACGGGGGGGGTCCGGGGGAATGGCCTTC. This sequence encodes CASSLRGGSGGMAF.

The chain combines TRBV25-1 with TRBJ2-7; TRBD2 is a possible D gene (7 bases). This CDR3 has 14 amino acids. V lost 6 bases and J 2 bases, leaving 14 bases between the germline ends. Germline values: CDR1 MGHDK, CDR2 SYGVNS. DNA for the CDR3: TGTGCCAGCAGCGGGGGGCTGCGAACCTACGAGCAGTACTTC. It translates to CASSGGLRTYEQYF.

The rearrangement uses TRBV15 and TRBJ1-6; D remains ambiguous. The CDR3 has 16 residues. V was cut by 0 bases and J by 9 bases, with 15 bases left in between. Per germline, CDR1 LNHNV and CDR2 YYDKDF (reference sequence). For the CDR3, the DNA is TGTGCCACCAGCAGAGATCCAGGAGGGTTAAGTTCACCCCTCCACTTT. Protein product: CATSRDPGGLSSPLHF.

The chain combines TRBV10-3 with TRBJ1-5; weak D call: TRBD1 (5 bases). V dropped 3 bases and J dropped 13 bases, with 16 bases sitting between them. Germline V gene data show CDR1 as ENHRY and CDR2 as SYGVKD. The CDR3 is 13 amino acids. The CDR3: CAISEGGRVGQHF. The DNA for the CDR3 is TGTGCCATCAGTGAAGGTGGCAGGGTAGGGCAGCATTTT.

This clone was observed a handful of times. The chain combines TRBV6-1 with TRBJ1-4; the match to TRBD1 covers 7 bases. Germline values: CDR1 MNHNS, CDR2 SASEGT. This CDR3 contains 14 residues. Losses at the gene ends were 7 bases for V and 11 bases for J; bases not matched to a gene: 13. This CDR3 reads CASMHRVLQGKLFF. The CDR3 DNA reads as TGTGCCAGCATGCACAGAGTTCTACAGGGGAAACTGTTTTTT.

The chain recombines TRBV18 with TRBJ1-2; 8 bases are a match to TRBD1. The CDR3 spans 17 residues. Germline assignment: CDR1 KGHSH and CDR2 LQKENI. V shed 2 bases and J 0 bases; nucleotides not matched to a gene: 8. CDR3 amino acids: CASSPSGQGNSNYGYTF. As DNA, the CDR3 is TGTGCCAGCTCACCAAGCGGACAGGGTAACTCTAACTATGGCTACACCTTC.

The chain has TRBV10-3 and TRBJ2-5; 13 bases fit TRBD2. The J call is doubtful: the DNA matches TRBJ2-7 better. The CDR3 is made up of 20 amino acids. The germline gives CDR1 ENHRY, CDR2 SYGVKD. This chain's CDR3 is CAISAVTGLAGAHNSYEQYF. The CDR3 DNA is TGTGCCATCAGTGCGGTAACCGGACTAGCGGGGGCCCACAACTCCTACGAGCAGTACTTC.

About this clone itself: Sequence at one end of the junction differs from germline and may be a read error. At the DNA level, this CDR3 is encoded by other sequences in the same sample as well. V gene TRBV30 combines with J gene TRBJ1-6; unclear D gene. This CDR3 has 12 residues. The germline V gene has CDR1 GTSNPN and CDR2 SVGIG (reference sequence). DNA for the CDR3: TGTGCCTGGGGGGAGAGGAATTCCCCCCTCCACTTT. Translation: CAWGERNSPLHF.

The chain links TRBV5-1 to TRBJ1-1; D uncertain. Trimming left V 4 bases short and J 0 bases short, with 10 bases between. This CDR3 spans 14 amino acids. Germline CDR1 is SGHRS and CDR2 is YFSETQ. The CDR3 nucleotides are TGCGCCAGCAGCCCGTCGTCCTTGAACACTGAAGCTTTCTTT. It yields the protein CASSPSSLNTEAFF.

CDR3 sequence: CASSWGGGWVGGELFF. The CDR3 DNA reads TGCGCCAGCAGCTGGGGAGGCGGATGGGTCGGCGGGGAGCTGTTTTTT. The V call is TRBV5-1, the J call TRBJ2-2; perhaps TRBD2 as D (6 bases). Germline V CDR1 and CDR2: SGHRS, YFSETQ. Trimming left V 3 bases short and J 7 bases short, with 19 bases between. The CDR3 covers 16 residues.

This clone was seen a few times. CDR3 DNA: TGTGCCAGCAGTCCGGTGGAGCCAAATGAAAAACTGTTTTTT. It yields the protein CASSPVEPNEKLFF. The chain links TRBV6-5 to TRBJ1-4; D is unresolved. The V and J ends lost 5 bases and 5 bases respectively, with 12 bases between them. Germline V gives CDR1 MNHEY, CDR2 SVGAGI. CDR3 length: 14 residues.

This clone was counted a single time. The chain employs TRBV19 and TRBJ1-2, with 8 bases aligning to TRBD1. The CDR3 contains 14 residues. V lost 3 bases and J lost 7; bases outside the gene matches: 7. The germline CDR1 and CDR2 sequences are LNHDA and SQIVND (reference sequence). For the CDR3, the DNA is TGTGCCAGTAGTATGGCGCAGGGGGCAACTGGCTACACCTTC. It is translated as CASSMAQGATGYTF.

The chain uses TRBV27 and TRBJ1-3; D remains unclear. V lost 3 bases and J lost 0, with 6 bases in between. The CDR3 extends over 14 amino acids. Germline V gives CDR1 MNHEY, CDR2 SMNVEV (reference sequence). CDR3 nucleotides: TGTGCCAGCAGTTTGAGCGGCTCTGGAAACACCATATATTTT. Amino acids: CASSLSGSGNTIYF.